Below, one T cell receptor beta chain is given with its context. The data stem from a study of T-cell memory formation after mild COVID-19. Each CDR3 protein gets one entry after TCRdb re-called the 5' RACE reads with MiXCR. The sample has roughly 280,000 distinct CDR3 sequences, 15% to 20% seen once. V was trimmed by 2 bases and J by 9 bases, leaving 14 bases between them. CDR3 length: 14 amino acids. Germline V CDR1 and CDR2: MNHEY, SVGAGI. The TCR originated in a man aged 18 to 30 who had mild COVID-19 (a few samples of this study predate the infection). Cell type and time point are not known. This rearrangement joins TRBV6-5 to TRBJ1-5; D remains ambiguous. Sequencing input: PBMCs or a T cell subset sorted from them (not recorded which). In DNA, the CDR3 is TGTGCCAGCAGTTACGTGTCAGGAGCGGCGCCCCAGCATTTT. Encoded protein: CASSYVSGAAPQHF.